This entry lists 27 T cell receptor beta chains sequenced from one sample in a study of blood T cell repertoires in COVID-19. Clones were read by immunoSEQ multiplex PCR, and TCRdb kept only the in-frame ones, dropping some. The sample has 150,000 or so clones; 75% to 80% are singletons. The sample taken for sequencing was PBMCs or T cells enriched from blood (not recorded which). The source of these receptors is a woman aged 50 to 60 who had recovered from COVID-19.

The genes are TRBV5-1 and TRBJ1-1, with 11 bases that match TRBD1. The CDR3 totals 17 residues. V was clipped by 4 bases and J by 5 bases; unmatched bases: 13. From germline, CDR1 is SGHRS and CDR2 YFSETQ. The CDR3 region is CASSPGGVGTGGTEAFF. The CDR3 DNA follows: TGCGCCAGCAGCCCCGGAGGGGTCGGGACAGGGGGGACTGAAGCTTTCTTT.

V usage is TRBV11-3 and J usage is TRBJ1-2, with TRBD1 matching over 7 bases. The CDR3 has 14 amino acids. CDR1 and CDR2 (germline): SGHNT, YENEEA. Trimming took 3 bases from V and 2 from J; bases not matched to a gene: 3. CDR3 residues: CASSFRTGNYGYTF. The CDR3 nucleotides read TGTGCCAGCAGCTTTAGGACAGGCAACTATGGCTACACCTTC. The full variable domain, completed using reference TRBV11-3 and TRBJ1-2, is EAGVVQSPRYKIIEKKQPVAFWCNPISGHNTLYWYLQNLGQGPELLIRYENEEAVDDSQLPKDRFSAERLKGVDSTLKIQPAELGDSAVYLCASSFRTGNYGYTFGSGTRLTVV.

This clone was seen a few times. The CDR3 bases are TGCTGTGGCGGCTCTGGAAACACCATATATTTT. Amino acid sequence: CCGGSGNTIYF. The chain uses TRBV29-1 and TRBJ1-3; D is unresolved. The CDR3 is 11 residues long. Per germline, CDR1 SQVTM and CDR2 ANQGSEA.

V is TRBV19 and J is TRBJ1-5; D remains ambiguous. The length of the CDR3 is 14 residues. Germline V gene sequence: CDR1 LNHDA, CDR2 SQIVND (reference sequence). The V gene lost 9 bases and the J gene lost 5 bases, with 17 bases spanning the gap. The CDR3, as DNA: TGTGCCAGCCGGGGAGCACGGATTCATCAGCCCCAGCATTTT. Translated, it gives CASRGARIHQPQHF.

This chain joins TRBV7-2 and TRBJ2-1; a weak D match, TRBD2 (6 bases). Germline V gene lookup returns CDR1 SGHTA and CDR2 FQGNSA. The CDR3 runs to 17 residues. V was shortened by 5 bases and J by 0 bases, with 17 bases between the two germline ends. CDR3 coding DNA: TGTGCCAGCAGCCCCGGGACTTTGACTAGCTCCTACAATGAGCAGTTCTTC. Translation: CASSPGTLTSSYNEQFF. Full variable domain (missing parts from reference TRBV7-2 and TRBJ2-1): GAGVSQSPSNKVTEKGKDVELRCDPISGHTALYWYRQSLGQGLEFLIYFQGNSAPDKSGLPSDRFSAERTGGSVSTLTIQRTQQEDSAVYLCASSPGTLTSSYNEQFFGPGTRLTVL.

This chain joins TRBV7-9 and TRBJ2-3, with 9 bases identical to TRBD2. Germline CDR1 reads SEHNR; CDR2 reads FQNEAQ (reference sequence). V trimming: 1 base; J trimming: 3 bases; junction bases outside the gene matches: 5. The CDR3 totals 16 residues. CDR3 sequence: CASSLGLAGATDTQYF. CDR3 DNA sequence: TGTGCCAGCAGCTTAGGGTTAGCGGGGGCTACAGATACGCAGTATTTT.

This rearrangement joins TRBV19 to TRBJ1-2; TRBD1 matches 8 bases. The length of the CDR3 is 17 residues. The V and J ends lost 6 bases and 8 bases, in that order; junction bases with no gene match: 20. Germline V gives CDR1 LNHDA, CDR2 SQIVND (reference sequence). The CDR3 is CASRLVGPGGLLSGYTF. The CDR3 nucleotides read TGTGCCAGTAGGCTCGTCGGTCCAGGGGGCCTTCTTAGCGGCTACACCTTC.

V and J are TRBV27 and TRBJ2-5; maybe TRBD1 (5 bases). V shed 3 bases and J shed 4 bases, with 12 bases lying between them. The CDR3 extends over 14 amino acids. From germline, CDR1 is MNHEY and CDR2 SMNVEV (reference sequence). CDR3 nucleotides: TGTGCCAGCAGTTTGGGCAGGGCGACAGAGACCCAGTACTTC. It is translated as CASSLGRATETQYF.

The chain employs TRBV27 and TRBJ2-6; D is uncertain. The CDR3 is 14 residues long. Germline V lookup: CDR1 MNHEY, CDR2 SMNVEV (reference sequence). Trimming pared 6 bases from V and 2 bases from J, leaving 8 bases between. The CDR3: CASSETTGANVLTF. For the CDR3, the DNA is TGTGCCAGCAGCGAAACTACTGGGGCCAACGTCCTGACTTTC.

The V call is TRBV11-3, the J call TRBJ1-3; no firm D call. Germline-derived CDR1 and CDR2 are SGHNT and YENEEA. V lost 0 bases, J lost 0 bases, and 9 bases lay in between. The CDR3 loop spans 16 amino acids. The CDR3 DNA is TGTGCCAGCAGCTTAGAAGCCGGGAGCTCTGGAAACACCATATATTTT. Its protein product is CASSLEAGSSGNTIYF. The whole variable domain, remainder taken from reference TRBV11-3 and TRBJ1-3, is EAGVVQSPRYKIIEKKQPVAFWCNPISGHNTLYWYLQNLGQGPELLIRYENEEAVDDSQLPKDRFSAERLKGVDSTLKIQPAELGDSAVYLCASSLEAGSSGNTIYFGEGSWLTVV.

This chain joins TRBV5-8 and TRBJ1-5, with D tentatively TRBD1 (5 bases). Trimming took 4 bases from V and 4 from J, leaving 15 bases between them. The CDR3 length is 15 residues. CDR1 is SGHTS, CDR2 YDEGEE, per germline. CDR3 coding DNA: TGTGCCAGCAGCCTCCGGGGGGGAGGGAATCAGCCCCAGCATTTT. Translated: CASSLRGGGNQPQHF.

The table lists this clone with a count of one. The V call is TRBV5-1, the J call TRBJ2-7, with D perhaps matching TRBD1 (5 bases). The CDR3 runs to 15 residues. CDR1 SGHRS and CDR2 YFSETQ come from the germline V gene. Trimming shortened V by 7 bases and J by 0 bases, and 17 bases separated the two germline ends. CDR3 bases: TGCGCCAGCGCACTCCGACAGTGGACCTCCTACGAGCAGTACTTC. Protein: CASALRQWTSYEQYF.

The genes are TRBV5-4 and TRBJ2-3; TRBD1 is a possible D gene (5 bases). This CDR3 has 16 amino acids. Trimming cost V 2 bases and J 1 base, with 14 bases left between them. CDR1 and CDR2 (germline): SGHNT, YYREEE (reference sequence). The CDR3 loop is CASSLPLLGRTDTQYF. In nucleotides, the CDR3 is TGTGCCAGCAGCTTACCTTTGCTGGGGCGCACAGATACGCAGTATTTT.

This clone has ten or more counts. V gene TRBV19 combines with J gene TRBJ2-3, with 8 positions matching TRBD2. The CDR3 loop spans 14 amino acids. Per the germline V gene, CDR1 is LNHDA and CDR2 is SQIVND (reference sequence). Trimming cost V 4 bases and J 3 bases; bases outside gene matches: 3. The CDR3 sequence: CASSTGLGTDTQYF. The CDR3, as DNA: TGTGCCAGTAGTACGGGACTAGGAACAGATACGCAGTATTTT.

The rearrangement links TRBV9 to TRBJ1-1; 8 nucleotides agree with TRBD1. Germline CDR1 is SGDLS and CDR2 is YYNGEE. V lost 7 bases, J lost 4 bases, and 9 bases stayed unmatched. The CDR3 is 14 amino acids. The CDR3 coding sequence is TGTGCCAGCCAGGCAGGGGGCCAGGGCACTGAAGCTTTCTTT. This codes for CASQAGGQGTEAFF.

J is TRBJ2-3 and V is TRBV6-5, with a weak D call TRBD2 (6 bases). The germline V gene encodes CDR1 MNHEY and CDR2 SVGAGI. V gave up 6 bases and J gave up 2 bases, with 15 bases separating them. The CDR3 consists of 15 residues. The CDR3 region has the DNA TGTGCCAGCAGCGCGGGACCCACAGACACAGATACGCAGTATTTT. Its translation is CASSAGPTDTDTQYF.

The chain is built from TRBV27 and TRBJ1-1; TRBD1 matches 9 bases. Per germline, CDR1 MNHEY and CDR2 SMNVEV (reference sequence). The CDR3 length is 18 residues. The junction had 12 bases not matched to a gene; V was cut back by 4 bases and J by 0 bases. The CDR3 DNA reads as TGTGCCAGCAGTTGGCGCGGACAGGGGACTGGTATGAACACTGAAGCTTTCTTT. This codes for CASSWRGQGTGMNTEAFF.

The J gene is TRBJ2-1, the V gene TRBV18; 13 nucleotides align to TRBD2. Per the germline V gene, CDR1 is KGHSH and CDR2 is LQKENI. The V segment lost 5 bases and the J segment 6 bases; nucleotides outside the gene matches: 1. The CDR3 runs to 14 residues. This CDR3 is CASSTSGRANEQFF. In DNA form, the CDR3 reads TGTGCCAGCTCAACTAGCGGGAGGGCCAATGAGCAGTTCTTC.

This CDR3 is CASSVVGGTNNEQFF. DNA of the CDR3: TGTGCCAGCAGCGTGGTGGGGGGTACAAACAATGAGCAGTTCTTC. The chain joins TRBV5-4 to TRBJ2-1; possible D gene TRBD2, 6 bases. Between the trimmed V and J ends, which lost 4 bases and 5 bases, there was a span of 16 bases. CDR1 is SGHNT and CDR2 is YYREEE in the germline V gene (reference sequence). The length of the CDR3 is 15 residues.

There are many counts of this clone. This rearrangement joins TRBV30 to TRBJ1-1; D remains ambiguous. In germline, CDR1 is GTSNPN, CDR2 SVGIG (reference sequence). There are 13 residues in the CDR3. V dropped 0 bases and J dropped 4 bases, with 9 bases sitting between them. The CDR3 spells CAWSVQVTTEAFF. CDR3 nucleotides: TGTGCCTGGAGTGTTCAGGTCACCACTGAAGCTTTCTTT.

A remark on this clone: Within the sample, other DNA sequences also encode this same CDR3. This chain links TRBV11-3 with TRBJ2-1; TRBD2 might be the D (6 bases). CDR1 SGHNT and CDR2 YENEEA come from the germline V gene. V was clipped by 1 base and J by 0 bases, with 16 bases between them. The CDR3 has 18 residues. CDR3 bases: TGTGCCAGCAGCTTAGGGGGAGGAGCGAGAAGCTCCTACAATGAGCAGTTCTTC. Protein product: CASSLGGGARSSYNEQFF.

The sample holds a few counts of this clone. The V call is TRBV19, the J call TRBJ2-3; 10 bases agree with TRBD2. Germline values: CDR1 LNHDA, CDR2 SQIVND (reference sequence). J gave up 1 base and V 7 bases, and 5 bases lay outside the gene matches. The CDR3 extends over 15 amino acids. CDR3 DNA sequence: TGTGCCAGTACCCTTCTAGCGGGGGGCACAGATACGCAGTATTTT. Its translation: CASTLLAGGTDTQYF. Filled out from reference TRBV19 and TRBJ2-3, the complete variable domain reads DGGITQSPKYLFRKEGQNVTLSCEQNLNHDAMYWYRQDPGQGLRLIYYSQIVNDFQKGDIAEGYSVSREKKESFPLTVTSAQKNPTAFYLCASTLLAGGTDTQYFGPGTRLTVL.

This sequence joins TRBV5-6 and TRBJ2-2, with a tentative D call TRBD1 (5 bases). V lost 0 bases and J lost 0, with 9 bases in between. Germline V lookup: CDR1 SGHDT, CDR2 YYEEEE. The CDR3 runs to 16 residues. The CDR3 DNA sequence: TGTGCCAGCAGCTTGGAAAGCAGGGCGAACACCGGGGAGCTGTTTTTT. Translating it yields CASSLESRANTGELFF.

Only one count was recorded for this clone. The chain carries TRBV7-2 and TRBJ1-2; TRBD1 matches at 7 bases. The CDR3 is 15 residues long. Germline-derived CDR1 and CDR2 are SGHTA and FQGNSA. J lost 2 bases, V lost 4 bases, and 7 bases had no gene match. CDR3 loop: CASSYLPGQNYGYTF. Here the CDR3 DNA reads TGTGCCAGCAGCTACCTGCCGGGACAGAACTATGGCTACACCTTC. Combining the CDR3 with reference TRBV7-2 and TRBJ1-2 gives the whole variable domain GAGVSQSPSNKVTEKGKDVELRCDPISGHTALYWYRQSLGQGLEFLIYFQGNSAPDKSGLPSDRFSAERTGGSVSTLTIQRTQQEDSAVYLCASSYLPGQNYGYTFGSGTRLTVV.

The chain is built from TRBV2 and TRBJ2-3, with D possibly being TRBD2 (6 bases). The CDR3 has 15 amino acids. CDR1 and CDR2 from the germline V gene are SNHLY and FYNNEI. V dropped 3 bases and J dropped 2 bases, with 12 bases sitting between them. For the CDR3, the DNA is TGTGCCAGCAGTGAGGCGGGGTTCTCCACAGATACGCAGTATTTT. This codes for CASSEAGFSTDTQYF.

V and J are TRBV7-9 and TRBJ2-7, with D possibly TRBD2 on 6 matching bases. The CDR3 consists of 14 residues. With 5 bases removed from V and 6 bases from J, the gap between germline ends came to 17 bases. Germline V gene data show CDR1 as SEHNR and CDR2 as FQNEAQ (reference sequence). CDR3 residues: CASSPGGTAVEQYF. The CDR3 bases are TGTGCCAGCAGCCCCGGCGGGACGGCCGTCGAGCAGTACTTC.

J is TRBJ2-2 and V is TRBV7-9; D may be TRBD2 (5 bases). The CDR3 is 17 residues long. Between the trimmed V and J ends, which lost 7 bases and 0 bases, there was a span of 18 bases. Germline loops: CDR1 SEHNR, CDR2 FQNEAQ (reference sequence). CDR3 region: CASTLSNRGANTGELFF. The DNA for the CDR3 is TGTGCCAGCACCCTTTCCAACCGGGGAGCGAACACCGGGGAGCTGTTTTTT.